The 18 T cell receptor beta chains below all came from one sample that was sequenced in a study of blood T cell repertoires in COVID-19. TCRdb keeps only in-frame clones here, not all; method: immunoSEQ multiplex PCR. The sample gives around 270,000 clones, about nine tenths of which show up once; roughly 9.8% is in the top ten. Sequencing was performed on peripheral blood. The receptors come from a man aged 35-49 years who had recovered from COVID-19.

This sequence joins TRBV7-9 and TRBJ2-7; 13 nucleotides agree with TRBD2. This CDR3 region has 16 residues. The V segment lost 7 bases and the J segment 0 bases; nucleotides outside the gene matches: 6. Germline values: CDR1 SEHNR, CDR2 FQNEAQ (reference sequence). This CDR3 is CASTGLAGTSSYEQYF. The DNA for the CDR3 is TGTGCCAGCACGGGACTAGCGGGAACAAGCTCCTACGAGCAGTACTTC.

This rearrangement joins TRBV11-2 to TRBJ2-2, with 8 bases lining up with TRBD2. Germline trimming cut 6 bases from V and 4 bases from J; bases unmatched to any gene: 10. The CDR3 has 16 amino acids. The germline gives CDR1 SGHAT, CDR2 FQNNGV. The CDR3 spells CASRLRGGLPTGELFF. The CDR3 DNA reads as TGTGCCAGCAGACTTCGGGGGGGCCTGCCCACCGGGGAGCTGTTTTTT.

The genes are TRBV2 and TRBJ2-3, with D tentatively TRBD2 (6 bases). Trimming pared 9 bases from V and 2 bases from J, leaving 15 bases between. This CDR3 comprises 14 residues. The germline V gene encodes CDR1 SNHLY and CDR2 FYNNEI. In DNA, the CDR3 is TGTGCCAGTGTGTTTAGCGGATCCACAGATACGCAGTATTTT. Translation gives CASVFSGSTDTQYF.

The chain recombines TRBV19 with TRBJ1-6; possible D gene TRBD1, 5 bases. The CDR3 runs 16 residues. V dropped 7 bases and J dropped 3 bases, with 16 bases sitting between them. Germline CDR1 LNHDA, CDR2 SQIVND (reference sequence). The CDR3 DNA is TGTGCCAGTACCCCCGCGGATAGGGGCTATAATTCACCCCTCCACTTT. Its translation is CASTPADRGYNSPLHF.

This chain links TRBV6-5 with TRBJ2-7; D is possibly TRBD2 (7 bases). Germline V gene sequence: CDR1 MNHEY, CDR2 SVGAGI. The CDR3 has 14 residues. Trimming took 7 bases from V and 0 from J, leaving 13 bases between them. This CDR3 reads CASIKRGGSYEQYF. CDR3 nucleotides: TGTGCCAGCATTAAAAGGGGGGGCTCCTACGAGCAGTACTTC.

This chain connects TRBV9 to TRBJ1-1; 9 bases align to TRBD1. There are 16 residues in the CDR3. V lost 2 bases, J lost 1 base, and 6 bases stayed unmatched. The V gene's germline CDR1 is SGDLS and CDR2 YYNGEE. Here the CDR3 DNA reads TGTGCCAGCAGCGTTGGGACAGGGAAGACGAACACTGAAGCTTTCTTT. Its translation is CASSVGTGKTNTEAFF.

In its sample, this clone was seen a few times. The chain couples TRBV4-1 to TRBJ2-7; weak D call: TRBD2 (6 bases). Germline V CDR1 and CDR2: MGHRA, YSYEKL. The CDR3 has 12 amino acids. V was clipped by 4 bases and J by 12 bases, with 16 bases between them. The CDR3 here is CASSPVAGRMYF. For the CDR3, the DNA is TGCGCCAGCAGCCCGGTGGCGGGGAGGATGTACTTC.

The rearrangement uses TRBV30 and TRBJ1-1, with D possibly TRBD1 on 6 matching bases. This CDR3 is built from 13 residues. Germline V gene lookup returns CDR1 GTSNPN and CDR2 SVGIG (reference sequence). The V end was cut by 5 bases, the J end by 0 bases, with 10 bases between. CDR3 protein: CAWGGDMNTEAFF. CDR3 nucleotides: TGTGCCTGGGGGGGGGACATGAACACTGAAGCTTTCTTT.

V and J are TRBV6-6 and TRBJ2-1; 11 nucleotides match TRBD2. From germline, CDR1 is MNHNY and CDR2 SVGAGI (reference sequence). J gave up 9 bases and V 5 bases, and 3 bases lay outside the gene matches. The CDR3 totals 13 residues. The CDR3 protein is CASSRLAGSEQFF. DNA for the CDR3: TGTGCCAGCAGTCGACTAGCGGGATCTGAGCAGTTCTTC.

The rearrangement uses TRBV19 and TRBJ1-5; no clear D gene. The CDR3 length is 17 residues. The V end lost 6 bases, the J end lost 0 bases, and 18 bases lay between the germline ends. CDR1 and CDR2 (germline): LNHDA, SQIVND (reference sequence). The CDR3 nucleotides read TGTGCCAGTAGCGCCTCGCCGGGGAGTGATAGCAATCAGCCCCAGCATTTT. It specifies CASSASPGSDSNQPQHF.

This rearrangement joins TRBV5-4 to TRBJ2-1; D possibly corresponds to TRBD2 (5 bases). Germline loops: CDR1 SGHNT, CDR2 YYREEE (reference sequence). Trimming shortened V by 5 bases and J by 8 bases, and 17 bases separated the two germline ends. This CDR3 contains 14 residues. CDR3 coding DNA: TGTGCCAGCAGAACCGGGGAAAAATGGCATGAGCAGTTCTTC. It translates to CASRTGEKWHEQFF.

CDR3 sequence (DNA): TGTGCCAGCAGTGAGGGTTGGGCGAACACTGAAGCTTTCTTT. It codes for CASSEGWANTEAFF. This chain links TRBV25-1 with TRBJ1-1; the D is unclear. CDR3 length equals 14 residues. Germline CDR1 reads MGHDK; CDR2 reads SYGVNS. V lost 3 bases to trimming and J lost 1 base, with 9 bases between them.

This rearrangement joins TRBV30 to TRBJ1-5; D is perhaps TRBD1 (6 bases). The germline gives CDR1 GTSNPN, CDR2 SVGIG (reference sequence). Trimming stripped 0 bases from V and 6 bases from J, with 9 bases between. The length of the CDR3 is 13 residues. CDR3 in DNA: TGTGCCTGGAGTGTAAACAGGGTTCAGCCCCAGCATTTT. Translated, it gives CAWSVNRVQPQHF.

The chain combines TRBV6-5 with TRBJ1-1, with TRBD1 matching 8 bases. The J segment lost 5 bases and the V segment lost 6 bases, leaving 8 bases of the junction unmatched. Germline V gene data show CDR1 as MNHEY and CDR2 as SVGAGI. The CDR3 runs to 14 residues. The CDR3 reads CASRPRQGSTEAFF. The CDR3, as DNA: TGTGCCAGCAGACCGAGACAGGGGAGTACTGAAGCTTTCTTT.

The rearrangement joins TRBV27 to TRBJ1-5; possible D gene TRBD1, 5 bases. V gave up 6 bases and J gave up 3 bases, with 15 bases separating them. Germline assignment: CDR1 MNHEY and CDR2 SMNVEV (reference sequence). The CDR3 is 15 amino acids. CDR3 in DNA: TGTGCCAGCAGGGGAGGAGGGGCGGTCAATCAGCCCCAGCATTTT. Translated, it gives CASRGGGAVNQPQHF.

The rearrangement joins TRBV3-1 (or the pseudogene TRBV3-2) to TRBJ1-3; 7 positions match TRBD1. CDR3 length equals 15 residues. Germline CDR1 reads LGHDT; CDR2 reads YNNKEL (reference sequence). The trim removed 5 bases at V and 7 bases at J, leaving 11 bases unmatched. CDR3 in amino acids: CASSYPGTVGNTIYF. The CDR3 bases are TGTGCCAGCAGCTACCCAGGGACAGTGGGGAACACCATATATTTT.

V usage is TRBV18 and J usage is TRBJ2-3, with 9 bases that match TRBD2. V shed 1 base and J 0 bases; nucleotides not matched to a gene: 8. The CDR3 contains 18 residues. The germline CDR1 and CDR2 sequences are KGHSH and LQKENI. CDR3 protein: CASSPLRLADLSTDTQYF. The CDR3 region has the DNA TGTGCCAGCTCACCACTCCGACTAGCGGACCTTAGCACAGATACGCAGTATTTT.

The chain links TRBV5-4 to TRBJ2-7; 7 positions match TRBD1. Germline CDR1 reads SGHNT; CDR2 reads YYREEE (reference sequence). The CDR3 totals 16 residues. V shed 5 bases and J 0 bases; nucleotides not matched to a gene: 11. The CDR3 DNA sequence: TGTGCCAGCAGAAGTAACCCCGGGACAGTCTCCTACGAGCAGTACTTC. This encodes CASRSNPGTVSYEQYF.